This T cell receptor (beta chain) came from a study of blood T cell repertoires in COVID-19. TCRdb keeps only in-frame clones here, not all; method: immunoSEQ multiplex PCR. This repertoire shows some 150,000 clones, about four fifths found once; its top ten account for 5.5% to 8%. Unmatched junction bases numbered 14, after V lost 3 bases and J lost 10 bases. The CDR3 totals 16 residues. Germline loops: CDR1 LNHDA, CDR2 SQIVND (reference sequence). The sequencing sample was made of peripheral blood. This sequence was found in a human donor in a cohort sampled during active COVID-19. J is TRBJ2-3 and V is TRBV19; TRBD2 agrees at 9 bases. CDR3 DNA sequence: TGTGCCAGTAGTATCGTGGTTAGCGGGGGTTCTCGGGCGCAGTATTTT. It encodes CASSIVVSGGSRAQYF.